The 28 T cell receptor beta chains below all came from one sample that was sequenced in a study of persistence of HIV-infected CD4 T cells. Cells were stimulated with CMV-infected fibroblast lysates at approximately 10 ug/mL. CD40L/CD69 double-negative CD45RO-high memory CD4+ T cells were collected. The immunoSEQ assay was version 4, run in survey mode. Repertoires were generated with immunoSEQ multiplex PCR, while TCRdb's copy carries only in-frame clones and drops some. The sample records around 48,000 clones, around 75% being singletons. Their specific antigens are unknown. Sequences were derived from CD4+ T cells sorted from PBMCs after roughly 18-hour stimulation, sampled from a patient who received antiretroviral therapy. The receptors were gathered from an adult man with HIV who was CMV-seropositive.

The rearrangement links TRBV7-2 to TRBJ1-4, with D perhaps TRBD1 (5 bases). Germline V gene lookup returns CDR1 SGHTA and CDR2 FQGNSA. V was cut by 5 bases and J by 8 bases, with 18 bases left in between. This CDR3 spans 15 amino acids. The CDR3 nucleotides read TGTGCCAGCAGCCCCGAGGGTGGGGGGTACGAAAAACTGTTTTTT. Amino acids: CASSPEGGGYEKLFF.

This clone was counted only a few times. The chain joins TRBV7-8 to TRBJ1-5; D not resolved. The CDR3 covers 16 residues. Trimming shortened V by 5 bases and J by 0 bases, and 14 bases separated the two germline ends. The germline CDR1 and CDR2 sequences are SGHVS and FQNEAQ. Here the CDR3 reads CASSPQEFYSNQPQHF. For the CDR3, the DNA is TGTGCCAGCAGCCCTCAGGAGTTTTATAGCAATCAGCCCCAGCATTTT.

The genes are TRBV7-9 and TRBJ1-1; D is possibly TRBD1 (6 bases). Germline CDR1 reads SEHNR; CDR2 reads FQNEAQ (reference sequence). Trimming took 3 bases from V and 3 from J, leaving 11 bases between them. CDR3 length: 14 residues. In DNA, the CDR3 is TGTGCCAGCAGCTTCCGGGGGCAGGACACTGAAGCTTTCTTT. Amino acids: CASSFRGQDTEAFF.

This sequence joins TRBV2 and TRBJ2-5; D gene unclear. The ends were cut back, 5 bases at V and 1 base at J, with 2 bases in the middle. CDR3 size: 11 residues. CDR1 SNHLY and CDR2 FYNNEI come from the germline V gene. CDR3 sequence reads: CASSPQETQYF. CDR3 DNA sequence: TGTGCCAGCAGTCCCCAAGAGACCCAGTACTTC.

The chain employs TRBV24-1 and TRBJ2-2, with D hard to call. Per germline, CDR1 KGHDR and CDR2 SFDVKD. The CDR3 consists of 13 residues. Trimming removed 3 bases at V and 7 bases at J, with 8 bases between. As DNA, the CDR3 is TGTGCCACCAGTGATAGCTTTCTCGGGGAGCTGTTTTTT. Amino acids: CATSDSFLGELFF.

The chain combines TRBV6-2 or TRBV6-3 with TRBJ1-2; no reliable D call. The germline CDR1 and CDR2 sequences are MNHEY and SVGEGT. The CDR3 runs 15 residues. The V gene lost 2 bases and the J gene lost 6 bases, with 16 bases spanning the gap. The DNA for the CDR3 is TGTGCCAGCAGTTACAACACTGCCAGGAGGCATGGCTACACCTTC. Protein sequence: CASSYNTARRHGYTF.

The chain couples TRBV5-1 to TRBJ2-3; perhaps TRBD2 as D (6 bases). With 0 bases removed from V and 0 bases from J, the gap between germline ends came to 20 bases. This CDR3 region has 19 residues. The germline CDR1 and CDR2 sequences are SGHRS and YFSETQ. The CDR3 DNA reads TGCGCCAGCAGCTTGGCCGACCGGAGCGGGTCCTCTAGCACAGATACGCAGTATTTT. Amino acid sequence: CASSLADRSGSSSTDTQYF.

About this clone: A junction end diverges from the germline sequence, so it may reflect a read error. The chain couples TRBV27 to TRBJ2-1, with D possibly called TRBD1 or TRBD2 (5 bases each). Germline lookup yields CDR1 MNHEY and CDR2 SMNVEV (reference sequence). This CDR3 is built from 11 residues. DNA of the CDR3: TGTGCCAGCGGGGACGGCCGACAACAGGTCTTC. Translating gives CASGDGRQQVF.

The chain has TRBV27 and TRBJ2-1; 9 bases align to TRBD2. The CDR3 is 16 residues long. V was pared by 4 bases and J by 0 bases, with 4 bases of the junction left unmatched. Germline-derived CDR1 and CDR2 are MNHEY and SMNVEV (reference sequence). The CDR3 DNA sequence: TGTGCCAGCAGTTGGGGTAGCGGGGGCTCCTACAATGAGCAGTTCTTC. It codes for CASSWGSGGSYNEQFF.

This sequence joins TRBV9 and TRBJ2-5; no clear D gene. This CDR3 spans 14 amino acids. V lost 0 bases and J lost 3, with 9 bases in between. Per the germline V gene, CDR1 is SGDLS and CDR2 is YYNGEE. Here the CDR3 reads CASSVGRGKETQYF. Here the CDR3 DNA reads TGTGCCAGCAGCGTAGGTCGTGGTAAAGAGACCCAGTACTTC. The complete variable domain, with remaining parts taken from reference TRBV9 and TRBJ2-5, reads DSGVTQTPKHLITATGQRVTLRCSPRSGDLSVYWYQQSLDQGLQFLIQYYNGEERAKGNILERFSAQQFPDLHSELNLSSLELGDSALYFCASSVGRGKETQYFGPGTRLLVL.

The rearrangement links TRBV11-2 to TRBJ1-2; TRBD1 is a possible D gene (5 bases). Per germline, CDR1 SGHAT and CDR2 FQNNGV. This CDR3 contains 13 residues. Trimming removed 2 bases at V and 8 bases at J, with 12 bases between. This chain's CDR3 is CASSLMTVKGYTF. As DNA, the CDR3 is TGTGCCAGCAGCTTAATGACAGTTAAAGGCTACACCTTC.

V is TRBV6-2 or TRBV6-3 and J is TRBJ1-1; D remains ambiguous. The CDR3 is 13 amino acids. The V gene lost 2 bases and the J gene lost 2 bases, with 6 bases spanning the gap. Germline CDR1 and CDR2: MNHEY and SVGEGT. CDR3 sequence reads: CASSYQYNTEAFF. The CDR3 nucleotides read TGTGCCAGCAGTTACCAGTACAACACTGAAGCTTTCTTT.

CDR3 DNA sequence: TGTGCCAGCAGTTCGAAGCGCACGGGCGGATGGTATTTT. Protein sequence: CASSSKRTGGWYF. This chain connects TRBV27 to TRBJ2-3, with D uncertain. The CDR3 sequence is 13 residues long. Trimming stripped 4 bases from V and 14 bases from J, with 19 bases between. Germline assignment: CDR1 MNHEY and CDR2 SMNVEV (reference sequence).

This chain uses TRBV19 with TRBJ2-2; D is perhaps TRBD1 (6 bases). The CDR3 runs 16 residues. Germline-derived CDR1 and CDR2 are LNHDA and SQIVND (reference sequence). Trimming removed 5 bases from V and 2 bases from J, with 15 bases in between. CDR3 amino acids: CASSLRGKPNTGELFF. As DNA, the CDR3 is TGTGCCAGTAGTTTGAGGGGGAAGCCAAACACCGGGGAGCTGTTTTTT.

This chain links TRBV3-1 (or the pseudogene TRBV3-2) with TRBJ2-3, with 7 bases that match TRBD1. Germline values: CDR1 LGHDT, CDR2 YNNKEL (reference sequence). Unmatched junction bases numbered 6, after V lost 8 bases and J lost 4 bases. This CDR3 is built from 13 residues. The CDR3: CASGDRVSDTQYF. CDR3 in DNA: TGTGCCAGCGGAGACAGGGTCTCAGATACGCAGTATTTT.

The CDR3 sequence: CAWTGERSGANVLTF. In nucleotides, the CDR3 is TGTGCCTGGACAGGGGAACGGTCTGGGGCCAACGTCCTGACTTTC. The rearrangement joins TRBV30 to TRBJ2-6; D is perhaps TRBD1 (6 bases). Between the trimmed V and J ends, which lost 4 bases and 1 base, there was a span of 11 bases. Germline V CDR1 and CDR2: GTSNPN, SVGIG (reference sequence). The CDR3 loop spans 15 amino acids.

This clone was detected a few times. The chain employs TRBV3-1 (or the pseudogene TRBV3-2) and TRBJ2-2, with 9 positions matching TRBD2. The V segment lost 1 base and the J segment 1 base; nucleotides outside the gene matches: 1. Germline CDR1 is LGHDT and CDR2 is YNNKEL (reference sequence). The CDR3 consists of 16 residues. The CDR3 DNA follows: TGTGCCAGCAGCCAAGGGACTAGCGTGAACACCGGGGAGCTGTTTTTT. Translated: CASSQGTSVNTGELFF.

The rearrangement uses TRBV30 and TRBJ1-2; D is possibly TRBD1 (6 bases). Trimming took off 3 bases at V and 2 bases at J, with 10 bases between the two ends. In germline, CDR1 is GTSNPN, CDR2 SVGIG (reference sequence). The CDR3 sequence is 13 residues long. The CDR3 loop is CAWRDSRNYGYTF. CDR3 sequence (DNA): TGTGCCTGGAGGGACAGTAGGAACTATGGCTACACCTTC.

This clone was counted a single time. This sequence joins TRBV10-3 and TRBJ2-5; TRBD2 matches 13 bases. The J segment lost 0 bases and the V segment lost 7 bases, leaving 5 bases of the junction unmatched. This CDR3 spans 16 amino acids. In germline, CDR1 is ENHRY, CDR2 SYGVKD. CDR3 in amino acids: CAITEGTSGDQETQYF. In nucleotides, the CDR3 is TGTGCCATCACCGAAGGGACTAGCGGGGACCAAGAGACCCAGTACTTC.

The sample holds a few counts of this clone. The rearrangement joins TRBV5-1 to TRBJ2-7; 10 bases are shared with TRBD1. Germline CDR1 and CDR2: SGHRS and YFSETQ. Trimming at V came to 3 bases and at J to 7 bases, leaving 4 bases not matched to a gene. The CDR3 covers 13 residues. Written as DNA, the CDR3 is TGCGCCAGCAGCTGGGGGACAGGGGAGGAGCAGTACTTC. Translation gives CASSWGTGEEQYF.

This clone was counted a few times. The V gene is TRBV19, the J gene TRBJ1-1; weak D call: TRBD1 (5 bases). Trimming stripped 3 bases from V and 6 bases from J, with 17 bases between. The CDR3 covers 15 residues. Germline V CDR1 and CDR2: LNHDA, SQIVND (reference sequence). CDR3 coding DNA: TGTGCCAGTAGTATGCGGGACTCCGGAGCATCTGAAGCTTTCTTT. Encoded protein: CASSMRDSGASEAFF.

This clone was seen a few times. The chain links TRBV9 to TRBJ2-5; D is unresolved. The CDR3 spans 14 residues. V dropped 0 bases and J dropped 1 base, with 7 bases sitting between them. The germline CDR1 and CDR2 sequences are SGDLS and YYNGEE. The chain's CDR3 is CASSVGQIQETQYF. The CDR3 nucleotides read TGTGCCAGCAGCGTAGGGCAAATCCAAGAGACCCAGTACTTC.

The J gene is TRBJ2-3, the V gene TRBV5-1, with 8 bases identical to TRBD2. The length of the CDR3 is 17 residues. Germline V gives CDR1 SGHRS, CDR2 YFSETQ. J was trimmed by 5 bases and V by 1 base; bases with no gene match: 12. CDR3 sequence (DNA): TGCGCCAGCAGCTTGTATACCAGCGGGGGTCCGGGAGATACGCAGTATTTT. This encodes CASSLYTSGGPGDTQYF.

V gene TRBV9 combines with J gene TRBJ2-7; 7 nucleotides line up with TRBD2. The CDR3 loop spans 15 amino acids. The ends lost 0 bases at V and 1 base at J; junction bases unmatched: 4. Germline V gene data show CDR1 as SGDLS and CDR2 as YYNGEE. DNA of the CDR3: TGTGCCAGCAGCGTAGGCGGGAGTGGTTCCTACGAGCAGTACTTC. This translates into CASSVGGSGSYEQYF.

This clone has a handful of counts. CDR3 DNA: TGTGCCAGTAGTCCACAGGGGGTCACTGAAGCTTTCTTT. This translates into CASSPQGVTEAFF. The rearrangement links TRBV19 to TRBJ1-1; 8 bases are shared with TRBD1. Germline V gene lookup returns CDR1 LNHDA and CDR2 SQIVND (reference sequence). V was pared by 5 bases and J by 4 bases, with 3 bases of the junction left unmatched. CDR3 size: 13 residues.

The chain has TRBV19 and TRBJ1-1; no clear D. V was clipped by 5 bases and J by 6 bases, with 13 bases between them. Looked up from germline, CDR1 is LNHDA and CDR2 is SQIVND (reference sequence). This CDR3 region has 13 residues. The CDR3 sequence: CASSEIKGAEAFF. As DNA, the CDR3 is TGTGCCAGTAGTGAGATAAAGGGAGCTGAAGCTTTCTTT.

Here the CDR3 reads CASSPFGGGNTEAFF. CDR3 nucleotides: TGTGCCAGCAGCCCGTTTGGGGGGGGGAACACTGAAGCTTTCTTT. The chain carries TRBV5-4 and TRBJ1-1; possibly TRBD1 for D (5 bases). The CDR3 extends over 15 amino acids. Germline V lookup: CDR1 SGHNT, CDR2 YYREEE (reference sequence). V was shortened by 4 bases and J by 1 base, with 14 bases between the two germline ends.

The J gene is TRBJ1-5, the V gene TRBV4-1; D ambiguous. From germline, CDR1 is MGHRA and CDR2 YSYEKL. CDR3 length: 15 residues. V was clipped by 5 bases and J by 4 bases, with 15 bases between them. The CDR3 nucleotides are TGCGCCAGCAGCAGCTCGAAGGGCCGGAATCAGCCCCAGCATTTT. Encoded protein: CASSSSKGRNQPQHF.